This T cell receptor (beta chain) was retrieved from a study of T cell changes during pregnancy in multiple sclerosis. TCRdb's copy holds only in-frame clones and misses some; the assay was immunoSEQ multiplex PCR. Seen here are fewer than 50,000 clones, 94% observed once, and the top ten hold roughly 0.32%. This clone was recorded once. The germline CDR1 and CDR2 sequences are MNHNS and SASEGT. V was cut by 4 bases and J by 6 bases, with 7 bases left in between. This CDR3 is built from 13 residues. V is TRBV6-1 and J is TRBJ1-6; unclear D gene. This clonotype was obtained from a female donor with multiple sclerosis, enrolled in a pregnancy study. Sequenced here: CD4+ T cells from peripheral blood mononuclear cells, sampled in the third trimester of pregnancy. CDR3 nucleotide sequence: TGTGCCAGCAGTGCCCTACTTAATTCACCCCTCCACTTT. This sequence encodes CASSALLNSPLHF.